Detailed here is one TCR beta chain. The sample is drawn from a study of T cell responses to AZD1222 COVID-19 vaccine. Across the whole study: Pooled together were second doses at about 4 or about 12 weeks.

The CDR3 is 14 amino acids. Germline V gene lookup returns CDR1 SGHAT and CDR2 FQNNGV. V dropped 3 bases and J dropped 3; count of bases not matched to a gene: 1. Clones were sequenced by immunoSEQ multiplex PCR, and TCRdb holds only the in-frame ones, with some missing. The data hold around 190,000 clones, with 80% to 95% observed a single time. The sample in question was peripheral blood, obtained on day 0 of AZD1222 vaccination. The sequence was obtained from an adult in good health. The chain links TRBV11-2 to TRBJ2-5; 10 positions match TRBD2. CDR3 region: CASSFGLAEETQYF. In DNA form, the CDR3 reads TGTGCCAGCAGCTTCGGACTAGCGGAAGAGACCCAGTACTTC.